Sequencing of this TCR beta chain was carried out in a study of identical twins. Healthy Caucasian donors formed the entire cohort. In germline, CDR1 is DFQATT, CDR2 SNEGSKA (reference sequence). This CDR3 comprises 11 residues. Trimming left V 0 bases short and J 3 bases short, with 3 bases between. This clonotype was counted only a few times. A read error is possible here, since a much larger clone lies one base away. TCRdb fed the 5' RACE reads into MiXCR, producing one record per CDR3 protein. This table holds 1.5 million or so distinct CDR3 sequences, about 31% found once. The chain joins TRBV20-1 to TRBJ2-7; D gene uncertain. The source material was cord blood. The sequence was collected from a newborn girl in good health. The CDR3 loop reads CSAREFYEQYF. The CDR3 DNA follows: TGCAGTGCTAGAGAGTTCTACGAGCAGTACTTC.